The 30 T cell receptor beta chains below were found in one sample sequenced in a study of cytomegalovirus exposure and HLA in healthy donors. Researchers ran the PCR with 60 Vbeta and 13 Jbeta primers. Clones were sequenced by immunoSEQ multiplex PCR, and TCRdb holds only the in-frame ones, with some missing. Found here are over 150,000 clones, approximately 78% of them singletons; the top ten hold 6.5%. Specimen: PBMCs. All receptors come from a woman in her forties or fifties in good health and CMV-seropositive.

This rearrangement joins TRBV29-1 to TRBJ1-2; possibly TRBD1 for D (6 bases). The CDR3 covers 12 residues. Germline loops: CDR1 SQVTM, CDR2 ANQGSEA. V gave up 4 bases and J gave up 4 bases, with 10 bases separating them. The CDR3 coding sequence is TGCAGCGTTGGGACAGAGTTCTATGGCTACACCTTC. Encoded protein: CSVGTEFYGYTF.

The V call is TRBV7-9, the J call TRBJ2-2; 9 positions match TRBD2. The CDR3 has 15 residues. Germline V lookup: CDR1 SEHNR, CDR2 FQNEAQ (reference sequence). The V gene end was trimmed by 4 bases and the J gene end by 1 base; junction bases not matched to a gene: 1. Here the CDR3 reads CASSSTSGNTGELFF. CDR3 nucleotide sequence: TGTGCCAGCAGCTCGACTAGCGGGAACACCGGGGAGCTGTTTTTT.

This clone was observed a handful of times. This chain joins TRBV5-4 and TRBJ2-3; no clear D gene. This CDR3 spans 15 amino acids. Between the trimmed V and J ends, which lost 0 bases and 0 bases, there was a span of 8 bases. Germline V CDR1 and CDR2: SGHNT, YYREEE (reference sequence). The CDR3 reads CASSLGGVSTDTQYF. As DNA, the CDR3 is TGTGCCAGCAGCTTGGGAGGAGTTAGCACAGATACGCAGTATTTT.

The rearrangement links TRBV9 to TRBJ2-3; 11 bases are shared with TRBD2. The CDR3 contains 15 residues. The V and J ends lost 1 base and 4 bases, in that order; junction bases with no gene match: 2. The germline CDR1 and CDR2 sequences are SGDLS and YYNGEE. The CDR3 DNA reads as TGTGCCAGCAGCGTACTAGCGGGGGGCCCAGATACGCAGTATTTT. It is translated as CASSVLAGGPDTQYF.

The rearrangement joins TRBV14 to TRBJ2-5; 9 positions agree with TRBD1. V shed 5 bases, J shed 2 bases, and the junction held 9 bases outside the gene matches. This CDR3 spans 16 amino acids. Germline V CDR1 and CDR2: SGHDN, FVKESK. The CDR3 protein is CASSIPGQGSQETQYF. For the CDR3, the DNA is TGTGCCAGCAGCATACCGGGACAGGGTAGTCAAGAGACCCAGTACTTC. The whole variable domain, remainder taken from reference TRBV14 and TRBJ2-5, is EAGVTQFPSHSVIEKGQTVTLRCDPISGHDNLYWYRRVMGKEIKFLLHFVKESKQDESGMPNNRFLAERTGGTYSTLKVQPAELEDSGVYFCASSIPGQGSQETQYFGPGTRLLVL.

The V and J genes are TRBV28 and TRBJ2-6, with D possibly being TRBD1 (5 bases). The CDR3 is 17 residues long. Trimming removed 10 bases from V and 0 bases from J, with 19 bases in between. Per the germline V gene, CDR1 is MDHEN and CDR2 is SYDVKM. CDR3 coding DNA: TGTGCCACCTCCGGAACAGGCGCAATCTCTGGGGCCAACGTCCTGACTTTC. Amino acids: CATSGTGAISGANVLTF.

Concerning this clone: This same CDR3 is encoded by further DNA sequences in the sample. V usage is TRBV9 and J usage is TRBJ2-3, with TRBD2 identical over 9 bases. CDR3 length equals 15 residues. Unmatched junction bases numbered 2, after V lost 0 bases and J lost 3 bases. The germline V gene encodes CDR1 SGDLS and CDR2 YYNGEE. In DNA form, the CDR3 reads TGTGCCAGCAGCGTAGGAACTAGCGGGACAGATACGCAGTATTTT. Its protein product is CASSVGTSGTDTQYF. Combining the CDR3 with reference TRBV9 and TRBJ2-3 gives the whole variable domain DSGVTQTPKHLITATGQRVTLRCSPRSGDLSVYWYQQSLDQGLQFLIQYYNGEERAKGNILERFSAQQFPDLHSELNLSSLELGDSALYFCASSVGTSGTDTQYFGPGTRLTVL.

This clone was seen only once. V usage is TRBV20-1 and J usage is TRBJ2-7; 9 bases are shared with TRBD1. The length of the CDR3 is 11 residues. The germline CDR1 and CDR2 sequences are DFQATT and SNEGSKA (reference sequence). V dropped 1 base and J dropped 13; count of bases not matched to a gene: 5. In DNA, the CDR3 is TGCAGTGCTAGAGTGGGACAGGGTGTTTACTTC. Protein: CSARVGQGVYF.

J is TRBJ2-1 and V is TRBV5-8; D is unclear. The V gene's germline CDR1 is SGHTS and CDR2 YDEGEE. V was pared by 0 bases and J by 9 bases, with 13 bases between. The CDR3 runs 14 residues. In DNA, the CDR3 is TGTGCCAGCAGCTTGGCCGGTGGGCCCCTTGAGCAGTTCTTC. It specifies CASSLAGGPLEQFF.

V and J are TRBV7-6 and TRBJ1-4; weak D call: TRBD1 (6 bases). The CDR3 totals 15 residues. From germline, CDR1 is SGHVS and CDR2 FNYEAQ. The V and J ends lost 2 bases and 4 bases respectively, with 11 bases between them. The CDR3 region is CASSLNGQYNEKLFF. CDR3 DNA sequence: TGTGCCAGCAGCTTAAACGGACAGTATAATGAAAAACTGTTTTTT.

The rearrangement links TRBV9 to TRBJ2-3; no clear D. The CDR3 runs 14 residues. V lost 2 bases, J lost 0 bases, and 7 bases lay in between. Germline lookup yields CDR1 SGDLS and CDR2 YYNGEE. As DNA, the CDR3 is TGTGCCAGCAGCGTTTCCGGGAGCACAGATACGCAGTATTTT. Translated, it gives CASSVSGSTDTQYF. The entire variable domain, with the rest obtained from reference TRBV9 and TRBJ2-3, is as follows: DSGVTQTPKHLITATGQRVTLRCSPRSGDLSVYWYQQSLDQGLQFLIQYYNGEERAKGNILERFSAQQFPDLHSELNLSSLELGDSALYFCASSVSGSTDTQYFGPGTRLTVL.

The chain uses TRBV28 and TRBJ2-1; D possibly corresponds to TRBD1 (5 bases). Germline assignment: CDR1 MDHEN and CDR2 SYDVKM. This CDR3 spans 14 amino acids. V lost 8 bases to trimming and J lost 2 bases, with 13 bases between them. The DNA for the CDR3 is TGTGCCAGCGTTGATCAGGGCGCCTACAATGAGCAGTTCTTC. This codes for CASVDQGAYNEQFF.

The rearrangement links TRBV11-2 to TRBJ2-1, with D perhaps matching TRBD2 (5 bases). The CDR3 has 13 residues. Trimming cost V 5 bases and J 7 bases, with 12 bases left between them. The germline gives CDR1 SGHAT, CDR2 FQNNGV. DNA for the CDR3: TGTGCCAGCAGCCGCTTACTAGATAATGAGCAGTTCTTC. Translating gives CASSRLLDNEQFF.

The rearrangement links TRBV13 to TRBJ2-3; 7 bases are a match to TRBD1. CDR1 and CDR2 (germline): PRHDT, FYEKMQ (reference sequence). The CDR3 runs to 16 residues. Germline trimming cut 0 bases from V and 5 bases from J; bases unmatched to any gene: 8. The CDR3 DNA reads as TGTGCCAGCAGCTTAGGTGTGAAGGGGGCGCAAGATACGCAGTATTTT. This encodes CASSLGVKGAQDTQYF.

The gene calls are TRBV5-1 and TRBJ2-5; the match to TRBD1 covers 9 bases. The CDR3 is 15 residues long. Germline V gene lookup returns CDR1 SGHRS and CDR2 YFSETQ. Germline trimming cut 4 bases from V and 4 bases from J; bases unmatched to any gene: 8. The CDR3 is CASSTRGTGIETQYF. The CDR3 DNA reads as TGCGCCAGCAGCACCCGTGGGACAGGGATAGAGACCCAGTACTTC.

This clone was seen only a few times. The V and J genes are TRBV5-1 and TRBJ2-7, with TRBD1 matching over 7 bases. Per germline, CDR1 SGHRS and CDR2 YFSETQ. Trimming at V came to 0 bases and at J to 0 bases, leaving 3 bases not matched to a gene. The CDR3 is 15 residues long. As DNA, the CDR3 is TGCGCCAGCAGCTTGGCCGGGACAGTCTCCTACGAGCAGTACTTC. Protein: CASSLAGTVSYEQYF.

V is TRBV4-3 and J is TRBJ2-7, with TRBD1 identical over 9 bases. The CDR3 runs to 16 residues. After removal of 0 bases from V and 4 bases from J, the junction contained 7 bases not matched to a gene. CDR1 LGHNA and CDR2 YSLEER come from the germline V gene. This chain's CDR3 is CASSQDGQGPLYEQYF. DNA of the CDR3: TGCGCCAGCAGCCAAGATGGACAGGGGCCTTTATACGAGCAGTACTTC.

CDR3 DNA sequence: TGTGCCATCAGTCGGACAGGGGCGGATGGCTACACCTTC. Its translation: CAISRTGADGYTF. The chain carries TRBV10-3 and TRBJ1-2; 9 nucleotides match TRBD1. This CDR3 contains 13 residues. The V gene's germline CDR1 is ENHRY and CDR2 SYGVKD. With 5 bases clipped from V and 6 bases from J, the junction kept 4 bases outside the gene matches.

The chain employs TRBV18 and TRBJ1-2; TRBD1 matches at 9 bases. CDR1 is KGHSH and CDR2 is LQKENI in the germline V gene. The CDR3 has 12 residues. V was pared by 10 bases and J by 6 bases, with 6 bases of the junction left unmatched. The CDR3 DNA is TGTGCCACCGGGGACAGGGAAGATGGCTACACCTTC. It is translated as CATGDREDGYTF.

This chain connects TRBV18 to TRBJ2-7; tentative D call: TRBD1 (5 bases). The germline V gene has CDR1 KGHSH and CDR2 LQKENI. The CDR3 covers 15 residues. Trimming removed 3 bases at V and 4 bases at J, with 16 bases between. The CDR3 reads CASSPTGQGIYEQYF. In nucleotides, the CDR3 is TGTGCCAGCTCACCTACCGGACAAGGAATTTACGAGCAGTACTTC.

The CDR3 loop reads CASSRGWLAGADTQYF. The CDR3 coding sequence is TGTGCCAGTAGCCGAGGGTGGCTAGCGGGAGCAGATACGCAGTATTTT. The chain is built from TRBV19 and TRBJ2-3, with 10 bases aligning to TRBD2. The germline CDR1 and CDR2 sequences are LNHDA and SQIVND (reference sequence). The CDR3 covers 16 residues. J gave up 4 bases and V 6 bases, and 10 bases lay outside the gene matches.

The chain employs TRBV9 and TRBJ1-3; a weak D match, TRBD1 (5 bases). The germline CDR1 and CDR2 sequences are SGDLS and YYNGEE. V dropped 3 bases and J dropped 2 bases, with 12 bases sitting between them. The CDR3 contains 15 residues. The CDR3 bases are TGTGCCAGCAGCGCAGACAGCCAGACTGGAAACACCATATATTTT. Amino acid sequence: CASSADSQTGNTIYF.

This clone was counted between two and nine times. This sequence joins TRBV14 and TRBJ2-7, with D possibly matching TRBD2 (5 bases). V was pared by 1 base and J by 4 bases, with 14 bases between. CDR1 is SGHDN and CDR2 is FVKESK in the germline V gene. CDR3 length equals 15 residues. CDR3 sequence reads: CASSQGSLAYYEQYF. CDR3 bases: TGTGCCAGCAGCCAAGGAAGCCTAGCCTATTACGAGCAGTACTTC.

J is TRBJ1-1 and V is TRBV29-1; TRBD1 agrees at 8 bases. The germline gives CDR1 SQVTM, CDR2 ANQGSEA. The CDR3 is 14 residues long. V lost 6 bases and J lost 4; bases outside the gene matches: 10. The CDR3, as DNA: TGCAGCGTCCCCACAGGACAGGGTTCCACTGAAGCTTTCTTT. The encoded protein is CSVPTGQGSTEAFF.

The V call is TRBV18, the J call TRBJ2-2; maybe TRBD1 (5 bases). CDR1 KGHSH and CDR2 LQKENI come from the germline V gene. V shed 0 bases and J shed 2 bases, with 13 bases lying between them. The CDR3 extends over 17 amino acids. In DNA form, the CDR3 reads TGTGCCAGCTCACCACCCCGAGGACAAGCAAACACCGGGGAGCTGTTTTTT. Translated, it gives CASSPPRGQANTGELFF.

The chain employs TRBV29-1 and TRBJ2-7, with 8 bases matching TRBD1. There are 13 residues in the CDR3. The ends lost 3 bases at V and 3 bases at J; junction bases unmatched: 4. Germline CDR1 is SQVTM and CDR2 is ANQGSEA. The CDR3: CSVEGTGGYEQYF. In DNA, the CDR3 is TGCAGCGTTGAGGGAACAGGGGGCTACGAGCAGTACTTC.

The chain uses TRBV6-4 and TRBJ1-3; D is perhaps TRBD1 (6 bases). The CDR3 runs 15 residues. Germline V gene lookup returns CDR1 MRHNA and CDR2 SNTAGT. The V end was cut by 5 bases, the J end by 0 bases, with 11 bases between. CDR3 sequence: CASSTGSSSGNTIYF. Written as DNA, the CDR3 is TGTGCCAGCAGTACAGGGTCGAGCTCTGGAAACACCATATATTTT.

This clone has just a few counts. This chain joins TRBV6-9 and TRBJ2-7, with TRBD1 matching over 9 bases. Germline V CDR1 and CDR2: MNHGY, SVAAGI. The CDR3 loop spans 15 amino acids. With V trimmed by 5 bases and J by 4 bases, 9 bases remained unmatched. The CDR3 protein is CASSNKTGGFYEQYF. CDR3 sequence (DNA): TGTGCCAGCAGTAATAAGACAGGGGGGTTTTACGAGCAGTACTTC.

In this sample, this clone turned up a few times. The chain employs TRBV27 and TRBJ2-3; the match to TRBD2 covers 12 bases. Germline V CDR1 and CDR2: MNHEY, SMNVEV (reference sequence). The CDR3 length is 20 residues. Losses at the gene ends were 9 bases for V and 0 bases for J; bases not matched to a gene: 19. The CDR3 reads CASAGTSGSGGATSTDTQYF. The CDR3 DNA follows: TGTGCCAGTGCCGGGACTAGCGGGTCCGGGGGGGCAACTAGCACAGATACGCAGTATTTT.

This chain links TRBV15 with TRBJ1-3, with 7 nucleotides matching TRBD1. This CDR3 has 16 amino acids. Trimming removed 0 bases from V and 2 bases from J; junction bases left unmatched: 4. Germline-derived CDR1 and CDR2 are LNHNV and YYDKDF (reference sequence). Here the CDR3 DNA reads TGTGCCACCAGCAGAGACCCCGGGACAGCTGGAAACACCATATATTTT. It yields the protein CATSRDPGTAGNTIYF.